The rows below give T cell receptor beta chains drawn from one sample of a study of OX40 agonist ivuxolimab in advanced cancers. This table comes from immunoSEQ multiplex PCR, and its TCRdb copy is limited to in-frame clones, with some not included. There are about 35,000 clones in the sample; more than 65% occur only once, and roughly 15% lies in the top ten. The sample was CD4+ or CD8+ T cells sorted from blood, taken in a trial of the OX40 agonist ivuxolimab. Source of these receptors: an adult with an advanced solid tumor such as melanoma, head and neck, liver or kidney cancer. Both conserved end residues are part of each CDR3. The order of the fields is D gene, J gene, V gene, clone size, CDR3 protein, CDR3 DNA. D genes are given only for firm matches. Size is omitted from some rows. Given values are once, few, many or a class for expanded clones.

d_call: NA
j_call: TRBJ2-2
v_call: TRBV7-3
clone_size: once
cdr3_aa: CASSPNTGELFF
cdr3_nt: TGTGCCAGCAGTCCGAACACCGGGGAGCTGTTTTTT

d_call: NA
j_call: TRBJ1-6
v_call: TRBV10-3
clone_size: NA
cdr3_aa: CAISLDSANSPLHF
cdr3_nt: TGTGCCATCAGTTTGGACAGCGCGAATTCACCCCTCCACTTT

d_call: TRBD1
j_call: TRBJ2-3
v_call: TRBV11-2
clone_size: once
cdr3_aa: CASSRHAGTGRTDTQYF
cdr3_nt: TGTGCCAGCAGTCGCCACGCCGGGACAGGGCGGACAGATACGCAGTATTTT

d_call: TRBD1
j_call: TRBJ1-3
v_call: TRBV2
clone_size: few
cdr3_aa: CASSSGGGGNTIYF
cdr3_nt: TGTGCCAGCAGTTCAGGGGGCGGTGGAAACACCATATATTTT

d_call: TRBD1
j_call: TRBJ2-1
v_call: TRBV28
clone_size: NA
cdr3_aa: CASSLPQGAGYEQFF
cdr3_nt: TGTGCCAGCAGTTTACCACAGGGGGCCGGGTATGAGCAGTTCTTC

d_call: TRBD2
j_call: TRBJ2-5
v_call: TRBV5-6
clone_size: once
cdr3_aa: CASSVLRGGTQETQYF
cdr3_nt: TGTGCCAGCAGCGTACTTCGCGGGGGGACGCAAGAGACCCAGTACTTC

d_call: NA
j_call: TRBJ2-7
v_call: TRBV4-1
clone_size: NA
cdr3_aa: CASSQDESASSYEQYF
cdr3_nt: TGCGCCAGCAGCCAAGATGAGTCCGCCAGCTCCTACGAGCAGTACTTC

d_call: NA
j_call: TRBJ1-1
v_call: TRBV30
clone_size: NA
cdr3_aa: CAWSVQGGSTEAFF
cdr3_nt: TGTGCCTGGAGTGTACAGGGAGGAAGCACTGAAGCTTTCTTT

d_call: NA
j_call: TRBJ1-2
v_call: TRBV7-2
clone_size: NA
cdr3_aa: CASTIYERTGYGYTF
cdr3_nt: TGTGCCAGCACCATTTATGAAAGGACGGGCTATGGCTACACCTTC

d_call: NA
j_call: TRBJ2-7
v_call: TRBV19
clone_size: NA
cdr3_aa: CASSFLSVGRRDEQYF
cdr3_nt: TGTGCCAGTAGTTTCCTATCCGTGGGCCGACGGGACGAGCAGTACTTC

d_call: NA
j_call: TRBJ2-2
v_call: TRBV14
clone_size: NA
cdr3_aa: CASSPYLAAYTGELFF
cdr3_nt: TGTGCCAGCAGCCCTTACTTGGCTGCTTATACCGGGGAGCTGTTTTTT

d_call: NA
j_call: TRBJ1-1
v_call: TRBV23-1
clone_size: NA
cdr3_aa: CASSPPFGGQEPSNTEAFF
cdr3_nt: TGCGCCAGCAGTCCTCCCTTCGGGGGGCAGGAACCATCCAACACTGAAGCTTTCTTT

d_call: TRBD1
j_call: TRBJ2-7
v_call: TRBV29-1
clone_size: NA
cdr3_aa: CSFRPGTGNEQYF
cdr3_nt: TGCAGCTTCCGTCCCGGGACAGGGAACGAGCAGTACTTC

d_call: TRBD2
j_call: TRBJ2-3
v_call: TRBV9
clone_size: NA
cdr3_aa: CASSVAAGGPTDTQYF
cdr3_nt: TGTGCCAGCAGCGTAGCGGCGGGAGGACCCACAGATACGCAGTATTTT

d_call: NA
j_call: TRBJ1-1
v_call: TRBV5-8
clone_size: NA
cdr3_aa: CASSLGGQMNTEAFF
cdr3_nt: TGTGCCAGCAGCTTGGGAGGACAGATGAACACTGAAGCTTTCTTT

d_call: NA
j_call: TRBJ2-7
v_call: TRBV6-6
clone_size: NA
cdr3_aa: CASSRNSGDSYEQYF
cdr3_nt: TGTGCCAGCAGTCGGAATAGCGGTGACTCCTACGAGCAGTACTTC

d_call: TRBD1
j_call: TRBJ2-3
v_call: TRBV29-1
clone_size: NA
cdr3_aa: CSVEGGTGVNPTDTQYF
cdr3_nt: TGCAGCGTTGAAGGTGGGACAGGGGTTAACCCCACAGATACGCAGTATTTT

d_call: TRBD1
j_call: TRBJ1-1
v_call: TRBV28
clone_size: once
cdr3_aa: CASTWDSAAFF
cdr3_nt: TGTGCCAGCACCTGGGACAGTGCAGCTTTCTTT